This is a list of T cell receptor beta chains from one sample in a study of T cells in narcolepsy. This table comes from immunoSEQ multiplex PCR, and its TCRdb copy is limited to in-frame clones, with some not included. The sample holds 27,000 or so clones, around 82% seen once. The sample taken for sequencing was CD45RA- memory CD4+ T cells from PBMCs. The receptors come from a human donor with narcolepsy. The CDR3 runs from the conserved cysteine through the conserved F or W. D genes are given only for firm matches. The size entry is marked missing in some rows and otherwise reads once, few, many or a size class.

clone_size | d_call | j_call | v_call | cdr3_nt | cdr3_aa
once | TRBD1 | TRBJ2-7 | TRBV11-3 | TGTGCCAGCAGCTTAGGACAGGGCGTAGGCGCGCAGTACTTC | CASSLGQGVGAQYF
. | TRBD1 | TRBJ1-1 | TRBV19 | TGTGCCAGTAGTTCCTACCGGGACAGGGGTGCGAGTGGTGAAGCTTTCTTT | CASSSYRDRGASGEAFF
. | TRBD1 | TRBJ2-1 | TRBV5-1 | TGCGCCAGCAGCTTACCCGGGACAGAGAAAAATGAGCAGTTCTTC | CASSLPGTEKNEQFF
. | . | TRBJ2-1 | TRBV15 | TGTGCCACCAGTCATCAGGTTCGCCAGGAGCAGTTCTTC | CATSHQVRQEQFF
. | . | TRBJ1-6 | TRBV10-3 | TGTGCCATCAGTGAGTCGTCAGGGAATTCACCCCTCCACTTT | CAISESSGNSPLHF
. | . | TRBJ2-7 | TRBV5-4 | TGTGCCAGCAGCTTGGCGGGTCTTACCTACGAGCAGTACTTC | CASSLAGLTYEQYF
. | . | TRBJ2-7 | TRBV18 | TGTGCCAGCTCACCATCGGTCAGCCATTATTCCTACGAGCAGTACTTC | CASSPSVSHYSYEQYF
. | . | TRBJ2-7 | TRBV5-4 | TGTGCCAGCAGCTCGGATGGGGGGAGCGGCTACGAGCAGTACTTC | CASSSDGGSGYEQYF
. | . | TRBJ1-6 | TRBV5-6 | TGTGCCAGCAGCTTGACGGGTAATTCACCCCTCCACTTT | CASSLTGNSPLHF
. | . | TRBJ1-1 | TRBV6-5 | TGTGCCAGCAGTTACGCGGGACGGAACACTGAAGCTTTCTTT | CASSYAGRNTEAFF
. | TRBD1 | TRBJ2-1 | TRBV7-3 | TGTGCCAGCAGCTCGGGAAGCCCCGGGACAGGGCATTTCTTC | CASSSGSPGTGHFF
. | TRBD2 | TRBJ2-1 | TRBV5-1 | TGCGCCAGCTGTACTAGCGGGGGGCCCAATGAGCAGTTCTTC | CASCTSGGPNEQFF
. | . | TRBJ1-4 | TRBV5-1 | TGCGCCAGCAGCTTGGAGTTTGAGAGCCCCCTGTTTTTT | CASSLEFESPLFF
once | . | TRBJ1-6 | TRBV5-1 | TGCGCCAGCAGCTTGGAAGGGGCCAGCGATTCACCCCTCCACTTT | CASSLEGASDSPLHF
. | TRBD2 | TRBJ2-5 | TRBV11-3 | TGTGCCAGCAGCCTCCGACTAGCGGGGTACCAAGAGACCCAGTACTTC | CASSLRLAGYQETQYF
. | . | TRBJ2-7 | TRBV5-1 | TGCGCCAGCAGTTTGGTCTTAGGGTCGCTGGGGTACGAGCAGTACTTC | CASSLVLGSLGYEQYF
. | TRBD2 | TRBJ2-2 | TRBV29-1 | TGCAGCGCATCGACTAGCGGGGGGGCTAACACCGGGGAGCTGTTTTTT | CSASTSGGANTGELFF
. | TRBD1 | TRBJ2-7 | TRBV29-1 | TGCAGCTTTGCTGGGACAGGGGCCTACGAGCAGTACTTC | CSFAGTGAYEQYF
few | . | TRBJ2-1 | TRBV5-4 | TGTGCCAGCAGCCCAGGTTGGGGGGACGGGGGCAATGAGCAGTTCTTC | CASSPGWGDGGNEQFF
. | TRBD1 | TRBJ1-2 | TRBV7-3 | TGTGCCAGCAGCAAGGGACAGTACTATGGCTACACCTTC | CASSKGQYYGYTF
. | . | TRBJ1-2 | TRBV5-4 | TGTGCCAGCAGCCGAACAGGGATAGGTGGCTACACCTTC | CASSRTGIGGYTF
. | . | TRBJ2-1 | TRBV5-1 | TGCGCCAGCAGCATACGGGGAAAGGGCTACAATGAGCAGTTCTTC | CASSIRGKGYNEQFF
. | TRBD1 | TRBJ1-2 | TRBV6-6 | TGTGCCAGCAGTTACCGGGACAGGGGGCATTATGGCTACACCTTC | CASSYRDRGHYGYTF
few | . | TRBJ2-2 | TRBV7-2 | TGTGCCAGCAGCTTAGCGCAAGGGAGTGGCACCGGGGAGCTGTTTTTT | CASSLAQGSGTGELFF
. | TRBD2 | TRBJ2-1 | TRBV6-5 | TGTGCCAGCAGCTCCCTTAGCGGGGGGATCACTGAGCAGTTCTTC | CASSSLSGGITEQFF
. | TRBD1 | TRBJ2-7 | TRBV7-6 | TGTGCCAGCAGCTTCCGGACAGGGAGTGCCTACGAGCAGTACTTC | CASSFRTGSAYEQYF
. | . | TRBJ2-1 | TRBV18 | TGTGCCAGCTCACTCCCACAGGGCGATCAGTTCTTC | CASSLPQGDQFF
. | . | TRBJ2-3 | TRBV12-5 | TGTGCTAGGGGTTTGGTCTGGGGGGGGGCTTCAGATACGCAGTATTTT | CARGLVWGGASDTQYF
few | TRBD1 | TRBJ1-5 | TRBV27 | TGTGCCAGCAGCGGGGGGCAGGGGGGCTCATATCAGCCCCAGCATTTT | CASSGGQGGSYQPQHF
. | . | TRBJ1-1 | TRBV27 | TGTGCCAGCAGTTTATTTTCAGCGAACACTGAAGCTTTCTTT | CASSLFSANTEAFF
. | TRBD1 | TRBJ2-2 | TRBV5-1 | TGCGCCAGCAGCGCCCGGGACAGGGGATCTATCACCGGGGAGCTGTTTTTT | CASSARDRGSITGELFF
. | TRBD1 | TRBJ1-2 | TRBV7-9 | TGTGCCAGCAGCGCCCAGGGGACAGGGGATGGCTACACCTTC | CASSAQGTGDGYTF
. | . | TRBJ2-7 | TRBV6-5 | TGTGCCAGCAGCCCCGGGGTCCAGGGCGAGCAGTACTTC | CASSPGVQGEQYF
. | TRBD2 | TRBJ2-1 | TRBV11-2 | TGTGCCAGCAGCTTAGGTCAACTAGCGGGGCCGAATTCGAATGAGCAGTTCTTC | CASSLGQLAGPNSNEQFF
. | TRBD1 | TRBJ2-7 | TRBV5-8 | TGTGCCAGCAGCTTGTCGGCAGGGGGCTCCTACGAGCAGTACTTC | CASSLSAGGSYEQYF
. | . | TRBJ2-3 | TRBV14 | TGTGCCAGCAGCAACCAACTAAGCACAGATACGCAGTATTTT | CASSNQLSTDTQYF
. | . | TRBJ1-2 | TRBV11-2 | TGTGCCAGCAGCTTAACAGAGAACTATGGCTACACCTTC | CASSLTENYGYTF